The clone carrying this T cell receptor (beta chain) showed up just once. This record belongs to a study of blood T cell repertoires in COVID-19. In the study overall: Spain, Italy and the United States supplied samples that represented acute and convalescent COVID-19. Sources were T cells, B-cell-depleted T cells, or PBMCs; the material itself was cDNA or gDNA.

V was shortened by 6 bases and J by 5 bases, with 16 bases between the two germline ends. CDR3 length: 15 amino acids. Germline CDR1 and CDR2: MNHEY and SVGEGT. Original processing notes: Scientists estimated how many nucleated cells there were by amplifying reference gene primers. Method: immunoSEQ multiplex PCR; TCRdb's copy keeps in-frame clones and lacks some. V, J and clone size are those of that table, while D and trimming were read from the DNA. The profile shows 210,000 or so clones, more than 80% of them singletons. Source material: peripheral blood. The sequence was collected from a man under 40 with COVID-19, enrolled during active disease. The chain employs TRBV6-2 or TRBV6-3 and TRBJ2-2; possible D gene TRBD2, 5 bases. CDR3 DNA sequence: TGTGCCAGCAGCACGAGCGGCCCAGAGACCGGGGAGCTGTTTTTT. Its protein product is CASSTSGPETGELFF.